Many counts were recorded for the clone carrying this T cell receptor (beta chain). The data stem from a study of T cells after yellow fever vaccination. Template switching with 5'RACE generated the TCR cDNA and added a universal primer site and UMIs. A single record per CDR3 protein comes from TCRdb applying MiXCR to the 5' RACE reads. The sample holds under 300,000 distinct CDR3 sequences; 6% to 8% are singletons and the top ten take approximately 1.1%. This receptor was identified in a man aged 30 to 39 who received the YFV17D yellow fever vaccine. The material sequenced was CD4+ T cells sorted from PBMCs, taken on the day of the yellow fever booster vaccination.

For the CDR3, the DNA is TGCGCCAGCAGCTTCAACCGGGAGACCCAGTACTTC. Its translation is CASSFNRETQYF. J is TRBJ2-5 and V is TRBV5-1; D gene uncertain. The V gene's germline CDR1 is SGHRS and CDR2 YFSETQ. This CDR3 is built from 12 residues. The V and J ends lost 2 bases and 5 bases respectively, with 7 bases between them.